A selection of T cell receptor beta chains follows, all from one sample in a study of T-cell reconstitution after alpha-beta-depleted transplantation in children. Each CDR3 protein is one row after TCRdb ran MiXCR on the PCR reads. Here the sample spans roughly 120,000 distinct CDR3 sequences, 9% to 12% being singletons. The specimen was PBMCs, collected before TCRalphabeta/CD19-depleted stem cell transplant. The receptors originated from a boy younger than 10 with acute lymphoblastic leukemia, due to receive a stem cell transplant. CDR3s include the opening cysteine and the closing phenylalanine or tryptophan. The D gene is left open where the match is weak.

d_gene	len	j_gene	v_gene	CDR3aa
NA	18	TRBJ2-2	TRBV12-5	CASGFQLGQSSLTGELFF
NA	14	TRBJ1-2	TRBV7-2	CASKQPGQLYGYTF
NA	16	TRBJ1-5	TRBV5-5	CASSLVGQPNNQPQHF
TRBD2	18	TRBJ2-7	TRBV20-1	CSARGGGLAGLGSYEQYF
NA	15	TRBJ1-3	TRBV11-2	CASSLARRSGNTIYF
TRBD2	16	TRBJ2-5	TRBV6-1	CASSPTLAGEEETQYF
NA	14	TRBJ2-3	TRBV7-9	CASSLASPTDTQYF
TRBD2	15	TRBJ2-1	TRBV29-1	CSVGSLAGAYNEQFF
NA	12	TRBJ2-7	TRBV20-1	CSARAGVNEQYF
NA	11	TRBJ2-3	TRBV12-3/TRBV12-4	CASSLKDTQYF
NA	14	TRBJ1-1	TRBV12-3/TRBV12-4	CASSLPGMNTEAFF
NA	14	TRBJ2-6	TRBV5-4	CASSLRYGANVLTF
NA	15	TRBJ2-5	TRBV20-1	CSAREGGLAEETQYF
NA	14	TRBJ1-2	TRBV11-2	CASSQHSGLEGYTF
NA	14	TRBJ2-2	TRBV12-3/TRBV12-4	CASSSTSLIRELFF